This TCR beta chain was observed in a study of T cells in Graves' hyperthyroidism and ophthalmopathy. Patients having uncontrolled infection, another autoimmune disease, pregnancy or lactation were not included. CDR3 length: 15 amino acids. The germline gives CDR1 SGDLS, CDR2 YYNGEE. V trimming: 4 bases; J trimming: 6 bases; junction bases outside the gene matches: 13. The study, taken as a whole, reports: Ophthalmopathy, as predicted by the model, came a median around 6 months after the prediction. Ophthalmopathy stood apart from stable hyperthyroidism in a 13 V-J model.

Using RNA transcripts as the source, TCR beta CDR3 regions were amplified. Carried out on the TCR CDR3, a first-round RT-PCR used the HTBI primer set. TCRdb reprocessed the multiplex PCR reads via MiXCR and lists one record per CDR3 protein. The table has more than 500,000 distinct CDR3 sequences, 46% seen once. This clonotype was seen a handful of times. Its matching antigen is unknown. This chain uses TRBV9 with TRBJ2-7; TRBD2 matches 7 bases. This receptor was identified in an adult woman with Graves' disease, either hyperthyroidism or ophthalmopathy (not recorded which). Sequenced input: peripheral blood or thyroid tissue (not recorded which). CDR3 nucleotide sequence: TGTGCCAGCAGCCACTTGGCGGGGAGGGATGGCGAGCAGTACTTC. As protein: CASSHLAGRDGEQYF.